This T cell receptor (beta chain) was sequenced for a study of T cell responses to AZD1222 COVID-19 vaccine (dated by TCRdb to about 2021). Context from the whole study: A total of 240 or so trial participants underwent TCR sequencing, of whom under 220 had received two doses of AZD1222 and some 26 had received two doses of the MenACWY control vaccine. Trial participants were enrolled by age into subgroups of 18-55, 56-69 and 70-plus years, and around 150, 29 and 61 TCR-sequenced participants, respectively, were included in these subgroups.

The study at large found these results: The whole spike protein was spanned by vaccine-associated CD4 TCRs, and dominant responses were seen in regions 160-218 and 743-854. Because no day 14 peak-response samples were available, the repertoires could be characterized only after the peak T cell response. Participants were mostly white British, with more females than males. The authors suggested clonal diversity may have been underestimated. In the small 56-69-year group, the increase in depth fell short of significance, most likely because of low power. Nearly half of unique spike-specific TCRs reportedly recognized epitopes outside regions mutated in the B.1.351 and B.1.1.7 variants. Conclusions about previously exposed vaccinees were limited because only six or seven AZD1222 recipients were SARS-CoV-2 seropositive at baseline. Spike-specific TCR breadth and depth rose significantly after two AZD1222 doses compared with day 0 and with MenACWY recipients.

The CDR3 regions of human TCRbeta chains were subjected to immunosequencing. The paper's processing steps were these. TCRs in the repertoires were compared against a reference library of SARS-CoV-2-specific TCRs that had been generated with the MIRA antigen-specificity platform. Breadth was defined as the fraction of unique TCRs that were SARS-CoV-2-associated, and depth was defined as the fraction of total T cells that were SARS-CoV-2-associated. Using the MIRA data, each spike-specific TCR was mapped to the spike region that the TCR reacts to and placed in a CD4 or CD8 class. Log10-transformed breadth and depth values were compared by one-way ANOVA with Sidak's multiple comparisons tests. The table was pulled from immuneACCESS by TCRdb, which kept in-frame rearrangements only. Such tables lose some clones; where checked, under half of the loss comes from unresolved V genes, and the rest has no known cause. D and trimming come from the DNA, and the V and J calls and clone size come from that table. Recorded for this sample are more than 95,000 clones; 80% to 90% of them occurred a single time. Roughly 7% of the sample goes to the ten largest clones.

Comment on this clone: Its recognized antigen is unknown. The sample holds no much larger clone one base away, and base qualities are not on file.

The germline V gene encodes CDR1 SGHRS and CDR2 YFSETQ. V is pruned by 0 bases and J by 3 bases, leaving 5 bases of the junction without a gene match. Counted from cysteine to phenylalanine, this CDR3 has 15 amino acids. Only the CDR3 region is kept as DNA, spanning 45 bases read in frame from base 1. Explained via the paper, the time point label denotes: about 28 days (+/-7) after the second vaccine dose. AZD1222 recipients whose second dose came at about 4 weeks and those whose second dose came at about 12 weeks were combined into one group, since spike-specific TCR depth and breadth did not differ between the two schedules. Vaccinee samples came from UK trials COV001 and COV002, including a single-blind randomized controlled phase 2/3 trial of AZD1222 (ChAdOx1 nCoV-19) in healthy adults. For TCRbeta chain sequencing, PBMC samples from trial participants were taken at day 0 and at day 28 after the second dose.

The starting material was peripheral blood, obtained 28 days after the second AZD1222 dose. This receptor chain uses TRBV5-1 and TRBJ2-5, with TRBD2 identical over 7 junction bases. The clonotype comes from an adult who received the AZD1222 COVID-19 vaccine. This receptor carries the CDR3 CASSLGTSREETQYF. The bases are TGCGCCAGCAGCTTGGGGACTAGTCGAGAAGAGACCCAGTACTTC.